Following are 23 T cell receptor beta chains from one sample sequenced in a study of shared clonotypes between healthy human individuals (TCRdb year 2020). CD8 naive samples were CD45RO-negative cells positively selected for CCR7, giving a CD45RA+CCR7+ population that excluded TemRA cells. The library was generated by the immunoSEQ multiplex PCR assay. In its TCRdb copy, this immuneACCESS table keeps in-frame sequences only and misses some clones. Where compared with another copy, unresolved V genes explain less than half of these, and the others have no known cause. The sample yields about 2 million clones; about 95% were counted once. The ten largest clones capture 1.1% of the sample. Material for sequencing was naive CD8+ T cells sorted from blood. The sample's cell subset or site label, decoded: CD45RA+CCR7+. The receptors were gathered from a man aged 18 to 29 in good health.

The chain is built from TRBV11-2 and TRBJ1-6; weak D call: TRBD1 (5 bases). CDR1 and CDR2 from the germline V gene are SGHAT and FQNNGV. V lost 5 bases and J lost 1, with 12 bases in between. The CDR3 has 16 amino acids. The CDR3 coding sequence is TGTGCCAGCAGCCCCGGGGGGAGTTCCTATAATTCACCCCTCCACTTT. It yields the protein CASSPGGSSYNSPLHF.

This chain joins TRBV6-1 and TRBJ1-1; D is ambiguous. The V end was cut by 6 bases, the J end by 6 bases, with 11 bases between. Germline assignment: CDR1 MNHNS and CDR2 SASEGT. This CDR3 spans 12 amino acids. The CDR3 bases are TGTGCCAGCAGGGCGGGATTCCCTGAAGCTTTCTTT. It encodes CASRAGFPEAFF.

This clone is a singleton in its sample. The chain has TRBV29-1 and TRBJ1-2, with D perhaps TRBD1 (5 bases). Germline lookup yields CDR1 SQVTM and CDR2 ANQGSEA. The CDR3 length is 17 residues. The V gene lost 1 base and the J gene lost 2 bases, with 20 bases spanning the gap. The CDR3 DNA reads TGCAGCGTTGAAGGGGGACCGTTTCAATGGACCAACTATGGCTACACCTTC. Amino acid sequence: CSVEGGPFQWTNYGYTF.

This chain joins TRBV5-1 and TRBJ2-2, with D possibly TRBD1 on 6 matching bases. The CDR3 spans 13 residues. Trimming shortened V by 7 bases and J by 6 bases, and 13 bases separated the two germline ends. The germline V gene has CDR1 SGHRS and CDR2 YFSETQ. The CDR3: CASGTTGPGELFF. CDR3 sequence (DNA): TGCGCCAGCGGAACCACAGGGCCCGGGGAGCTGTTTTTT. The full variable domain, its missing parts supplied by reference TRBV5-1 and TRBJ2-2, is KAGVTQTPRYLIKTRGQQVTLSCSPISGHRSVSWYQQTPGQGLQFLFEYFSETQRNKGNFPGRFSGRQFSNSRSEMNVSTLELGDSALYLCASGTTGPGELFFGEGSRLTVL.

Comment on this clone: Other nucleotide sequences in the sample specify the same CDR3. The J gene is TRBJ2-1, the V gene TRBV29-1; D is unclear. Deletions cut 7 bases from V and 2 bases from J, with 3 bases between. Per germline, CDR1 SQVTM and CDR2 ANQGSEA. This CDR3 region has 10 residues. This CDR3 reads CSAAYNEQFF. The CDR3, as DNA: TGCAGCGCGGCCTACAATGAGCAGTTCTTC.

V is TRBV19 and J is TRBJ1-4, with D uncertain. The V gene lost 7 bases and the J gene lost 0 bases, with 12 bases spanning the gap. Germline V CDR1 and CDR2: LNHDA, SQIVND (reference sequence). There are 15 residues in the CDR3. The chain's CDR3 is CASTQGRTTNEKLFF. Written as DNA, the CDR3 is TGTGCCAGTACCCAAGGGCGAACAACTAATGAAAAACTGTTTTTT.

This clone was observed a single time. J is TRBJ2-2 and V is TRBV6-5, with D possibly matching TRBD1 (6 bases). This CDR3 is 14 amino acids long. V lost 2 bases and J lost 7, with 11 bases in between. CDR1 MNHEY and CDR2 SVGAGI come from the germline V gene. The CDR3 spells CASSYATGNGELFF. In DNA form, the CDR3 reads TGTGCCAGCAGTTACGCAACAGGGAACGGGGAGCTGTTTTTT.

The gene calls are TRBV27 and TRBJ2-3; 11 bases fit TRBD2. J was trimmed by 2 bases and V by 4 bases; bases with no gene match: 2. The germline gives CDR1 MNHEY, CDR2 SMNVEV (reference sequence). The CDR3 length is 15 residues. The CDR3 reads CASSSSGRPTDTQYF. The CDR3 DNA reads as TGTGCCAGCAGTTCTAGCGGGAGGCCCACAGATACGCAGTATTTT.

This clone was detected only once. The chain links TRBV7-2 to TRBJ1-4; D is possibly TRBD1 (6 bases). Germline lookup yields CDR1 SGHTA and CDR2 FQGNSA. The CDR3 spans 15 residues. V was shortened by 5 bases and J by 7 bases, with 17 bases between the two germline ends. The CDR3 loop reads CASSPGQLRSEKLFF. DNA of the CDR3: TGTGCCAGCAGCCCCGGACAGCTCCGTTCTGAAAAACTGTTTTTT. The whole variable domain, filled in from reference TRBV7-2 and TRBJ1-4, reads GAGVSQSPSNKVTEKGKDVELRCDPISGHTALYWYRQSLGQGLEFLIYFQGNSAPDKSGLPSDRFSAERTGGSVSTLTIQRTQQEDSAVYLCASSPGQLRSEKLFFGSGTQLSVL.

This sequence joins TRBV29-1 and TRBJ2-3, with TRBD2 identical over 9 bases. The CDR3 has 15 residues. The germline CDR1 and CDR2 sequences are SQVTM and ANQGSEA. V dropped 2 bases and J dropped 3; count of bases not matched to a gene: 6. CDR3 DNA sequence: TGCAGCGTTGAACAACTAGCGGGCAAGACAGATACGCAGTATTTT. This translates into CSVEQLAGKTDTQYF.

V and J are TRBV4-3 and TRBJ1-2, with unresolved D. The CDR3 has 12 residues. V dropped 1 base and J dropped 9 bases, with 9 bases sitting between them. Germline values: CDR1 LGHNA, CDR2 YSLEER. The CDR3 nucleotides read TGCGCCAGCAGCCAAGGGGCCGGGCGCTACACCTTC. Protein product: CASSQGAGRYTF.

This rearrangement joins TRBV7-9 to TRBJ2-7; no clear D. Looked up from germline, CDR1 is SEHNR and CDR2 is FQNEAQ (reference sequence). V lost 5 bases, J lost 6 bases, and 11 bases lay in between. CDR3 length equals 12 residues. The CDR3 sequence is CASSPRTGEQYF. The CDR3, as DNA: TGTGCCAGCAGCCCCAGGACGGGCGAGCAGTACTTC.

This clone showed up just once. V gene TRBV5-6 combines with J gene TRBJ2-7; D possibly corresponds to TRBD2 (6 bases). V shed 4 bases and J shed 0 bases, with 11 bases lying between them. The CDR3 has 14 amino acids. The V gene's germline CDR1 is SGHDT and CDR2 YYEEEE. The DNA of the CDR3 is TGTGCCAGCAGCGGGGAGCGGGCCTCCTACGAGCAGTACTTC. Its protein product is CASSGERASYEQYF.

The rearrangement joins TRBV5-5 to TRBJ1-4; the D is unclear. The CDR3 contains 13 residues. The germline CDR1 and CDR2 sequences are SGHKS and YYEKEE (reference sequence). V shed 0 bases and J shed 7 bases, with 7 bases lying between them. The CDR3 here is CASSLVISEKLFF. CDR3 DNA sequence: TGTGCCAGCAGCTTGGTGATAAGTGAAAAACTGTTTTTT.

The CDR3 here is CAVLAGNVYNEQFF. CDR3 sequence (DNA): TGTGCCGTCCTGGCCGGAAACGTCTACAATGAGCAGTTCTTC. The chain has TRBV2 and TRBJ2-1; D ambiguous. Germline CDR1 is SNHLY and CDR2 is FYNNEI. V lost 11 bases, J lost 3 bases, and 17 bases lay in between. CDR3 length: 14 amino acids.

This sequence joins TRBV6-4 and TRBJ2-1, with D tentatively TRBD2 (6 bases). The CDR3 sequence is 18 residues long. Per germline, CDR1 MRHNA and CDR2 SNTAGT. V was shortened by 0 bases and J by 4 bases, with 19 bases between the two germline ends. CDR3 amino acids: CASSDSSLGGAQYNEQFF. The DNA of the CDR3 is TGTGCCAGCAGTGACTCGAGTCTTGGCGGGGCTCAGTACAATGAGCAGTTCTTC.

The rearrangement links TRBV19 to TRBJ1-1; no clear D gene. The V gene's germline CDR1 is LNHDA and CDR2 SQIVND (reference sequence). The CDR3 consists of 14 residues. V dropped 3 bases and J dropped 1 base, with 9 bases sitting between them. The CDR3 DNA reads as TGTGCCAGTAGTATGGGATACGGGAACACTGAAGCTTTCTTT. Translated, it gives CASSMGYGNTEAFF.

As for this clone: Its ends do not fully match the called genes, so a read error is possible. This CDR3 is also generated by other DNA sequences in the sample. The chain joins TRBV7-7 to TRBJ2-7, with TRBD1 matching 9 bases. CDR1 is SSHAT and CDR2 is FNYEAQ in the germline V gene (reference sequence). The length of the CDR3 is 13 residues. CDR3 bases: TGTGCTAGCAGCCCGGGACAGGGCTACGAGCAGTACTTC. Amino acid sequence: CASSPGQGYEQYF.

This rearrangement joins TRBV2 to TRBJ2-7, with 7 bases lining up with TRBD2. Germline CDR1 SNHLY, CDR2 FYNNEI. The CDR3 has 16 amino acids. Losses at the gene ends were 4 bases for V and 2 bases for J; bases not matched to a gene: 11. CDR3 in DNA: TGTGCCAGCAGTGCTGAAGCGGGACTAAGGGCCTACGAGCAGTACTTC. Amino acids: CASSAEAGLRAYEQYF.

This clone has more than one count but fewer than ten. This chain joins TRBV19 and TRBJ2-1, with TRBD2 matching 12 bases. The germline V gene has CDR1 LNHDA and CDR2 SQIVND (reference sequence). V lost 9 bases to trimming and J lost 8 bases; unmatched junction nucleotides: 8. CDR3 size: 14 residues. CDR3 in DNA: TGTGCCAGCCAAGGACTAGCGGGAAGGGATGAGCAGTTCTTC. Encoded protein: CASQGLAGRDEQFF.

In nucleotides, the CDR3 is TGTGCCAGCAGCTTAGGTTTGGGTAGCGGTAGCACAGATACGCAGTATTTT. Protein product: CASSLGLGSGSTDTQYF. The chain joins TRBV7-9 to TRBJ2-3; weak D call: TRBD2 (6 bases). Germline V CDR1 and CDR2: SEHNR, FQNEAQ (reference sequence). This CDR3 has 17 residues. V was clipped by 1 base and J by 0 bases, with 14 bases between them.

The chain uses TRBV28 and TRBJ1-5, with D unclear. The CDR3 covers 17 residues. The V gene's germline CDR1 is MDHEN and CDR2 SYDVKM. The germline V and J ends were trimmed by 8 bases and 6 bases, with 26 bases remaining between them. In DNA form, the CDR3 reads TGTGCCAGCTGGGGTGAAGGGTTGACGGATAAGGGTCAGCCCCAGCATTTT. It is translated as CASWGEGLTDKGQPQHF.

Concerning this clone: Different DNA sequences within this sample yield the same CDR3. The chain recombines TRBV5-1 with TRBJ2-5; no reliable D call. The CDR3 loop spans 14 amino acids. CDR1 is SGHRS, CDR2 YFSETQ, per germline. Trimming stripped 4 bases from V and 1 base from J, with 11 bases between. This chain's CDR3 is CASSTLGSQETQYF. CDR3 nucleotide sequence: TGCGCCAGCAGCACCCTGGGCAGCCAAGAGACCCAGTACTTC.